This T cell receptor (beta chain) was documented in a study of T cells in Graves' hyperthyroidism and ophthalmopathy. The overall study: Peripheral blood was secured at the point of initial diagnosis, before any treatment.

The study, taken as a whole, reports: Most thyroid clonotypes expanded above 0.001 were also detected in blood. Classification by a 13 V-J model distinguished ophthalmopathy from stable hyperthyroidism.

Blood was sampled at initial diagnosis of hyperthyroidism, prior to onset of any ophthalmopathy symptoms. This clonotype was seen ten or more times. The antigen remains undetermined. RNA transcripts served as the template for amplifying TCR beta CDR3 regions. Researchers ran a first-round RT-PCR on the TCR CDR3 using the HTBI primer set. TCRdb fed the multiplex PCR reads into MiXCR, producing one record per CDR3 protein. The data hold more than 250,000 distinct CDR3 sequences, with around 15% observed a single time. V lost 4 bases and J lost 5, with 16 bases in between. Germline values: CDR1 KGHDR, CDR2 SFDVKD. The CDR3 is made up of 16 amino acids.

The specimen sequenced was blood. The source of this sequence is a woman aged 45-65 years with Graves' hyperthyroidism that later progressed to Graves' ophthalmopathy. The rearrangement joins TRBV24-1 to TRBJ2-2; no firm D call. The CDR3 reads CATSDHHKGWTGELFF. The CDR3, as DNA: TGTGCCACCAGTGACCACCACAAGGGTTGGACCGGGGAGCTGTTTTTT.